This is a list of T cell receptor beta chains from one sample in a study of human T cells and chemical hapten exposure. TCRdb analysed the RACE reads with MiXCR anew, one entry per CDR3 protein. The repertoire holds 350,000 to 450,000 distinct CDR3 sequences, with more than 4.5% as singletons. This sample comprised whole blood, obtained in connection with sensitization to the hapten diphenylcyclopropenone (DPC). These receptors were obtained from a woman aged 45-65 years with alopecia areata. Some clones in this sample may be carry-over from other donors' samples. The CDR3 runs from the conserved cysteine through the conserved F or W. D genes are given only for firm matches. Only part of the rows carry a size: once, few, many, or a class if the clone is expanded.

many	TRBV29-1	TRBJ1-2	-	CSAEAGPYYGYTF	TGCAGCGCCGAAGCCGGGCCCTACTATGGCTACACCTTC
many	TRBV13	TRBJ2-4	TRBD2	CASSQRLAQLAKNIQYF	TGTGCCAGCAGCCAGAGACTAGCGCAGCTAGCCAAAAACATTCAGTACTTC
few	TRBV2	TRBJ1-1	-	CASSVGPGVAFF	TGTGCCAGCAGTGTTGGGCCCGGGGTAGCTTTCTTT
many	TRBV20-1	TRBJ2-7	TRBD2	CSARSGSGYEQYF	TGCAGTGCCCGTAGCGGGAGCGGGTACGAGCAGTACTTC
few	TRBV11-2	TRBJ2-3	-	CASSLGRERFWRTDTQYF	TGTGCCAGCAGCTTAGGAAGAGAGAGGTTTTGGCGCACAGATACGCAGTATTTT
few	TRBV29-1	TRBJ1-1	-	CSVEQGSTEAFF	TGCAGCGTGGAACAGGGTTCCACTGAAGCTTTCTTT
-	TRBV5-1	TRBJ2-5	-	CASSLEARRETQYF	TGCGCCAGCAGCTTGGAGGCCCGGAGAGAGACCCAGTACTTC
-	TRBV27	TRBJ2-7	-	CASSFIAGTYEQYF	TGTGCCAGCAGTTTTATTGCAGGGACCTACGAGCAGTACTTC
few	TRBV4-3	TRBJ2-1	TRBD2	CASSPSGMVYEQFF	TGCGCCAGCAGCCCTAGCGGGATGGTGTATGAGCAGTTCTTC
-	TRBV2	TRBJ1-2	-	CASSEGQMGYGYTF	TGTGCCAGCAGTGAAGGTCAAATGGGCTATGGCTACACCTTC
many	TRBV24-1	TRBJ1-1	-	CATSGSGIRAFF	TGTGCCACCAGTGGTTCAGGGATACGAGCTTTCTTT
few	TRBV19	TRBJ2-6	TRBD1	CASRDTGGVSGANVLTF	TGTGCCAGTAGGGATACAGGGGGCGTCTCTGGGGCCAACGTCCTGACTTTC
few	TRBV15	TRBJ1-6	-	CATSGGRIADSPLHF	TGTGCCACCAGCGGGGGACGTATCGCGGATTCACCCCTCCACTTT
many	TRBV5-1	TRBJ2-3	-	CASSGVQADTQYF	TGCGCCAGCAGCGGTGTACAGGCAGATACGCAGTATTTT
-	TRBV7-3	TRBJ2-1	TRBD2	CASSPSGGAEQFF	TGTGCCAGCAGCCCAAGCGGGGGGGCTGAGCAGTTCTTC
many	TRBV27	TRBJ2-7	-	CASSYGQTPYEQYF	TGTGCCAGCAGTTACGGACAGACTCCCTACGAGCAGTACTTC
many	TRBV6-4	TRBJ1-6	-	CASSESVYNSPLHF	TGTGCCAGCAGTGAGAGTGTCTATAATTCACCCCTCCACTTT
-	TRBV9	TRBJ1-1	-	CASSVGRGGTEAFF	TGTGCCAGCAGCGTGGGCCGGGGAGGTACTGAAGCTTTCTTT
many	TRBV28	TRBJ2-7	-	CASRPSGGTYEQYF	TGTGCCAGCAGACCGAGCGGCGGTACCTACGAGCAGTACTTC
many	TRBV29-1	TRBJ1-4	-	CSGSGATNEKLFF	TGCAGCGGCTCAGGGGCAACTAATGAAAAACTGTTTTTT
many	TRBV20-1	TRBJ2-1	TRBD2	CSARDLAGGNEQFF	TGCAGTGCTAGAGATTTAGCGGGAGGGAATGAGCAGTTCTTC
many	TRBV20-1	TRBJ2-7	-	CSALREYEQYF	TGCAGTGCCCTAAGAGAATACGAGCAGTACTTC
few	TRBV6-5	TRBJ2-7	-	CASSYSNNLYEQYF	TGTGCCAGCAGTTACTCGAATAACCTCTACGAGCAGTACTTC
many	TRBV6-2/TRBV6-3	TRBJ2-5	TRBD1	CASSYYRGETQYF	TGTGCCAGCAGTTACTACAGGGGTGAGACCCAGTACTTC
many	TRBV14	TRBJ2-3	-	CASSQDRRPSSTDTQYF	TGTGCCAGCAGCCAAGATCGGAGGCCCTCTAGCACAGATACGCAGTATTTT
few	TRBV6-6	TRBJ2-5	TRBD1	CASSETGGETQYF	TGTGCCAGCAGTGAGACAGGGGGAGAGACCCAGTACTTC
-	TRBV27	TRBJ2-7	-	CASSWGSAYEQYF	TGTGCCAGCAGTTGGGGGAGCGCCTACGAGCAGTACTTC
few	TRBV2	TRBJ1-1	-	CASMGSTGGEAFF	TGTGCCAGCATGGGTTCGACGGGGGGTGAAGCTTTCTTT
many	TRBV9	TRBJ1-5	-	CASSPLEGNQPQHF	TGTGCCAGCAGCCCCCTGGAGGGCAATCAGCCCCAGCATTTT
-	TRBV4-1	TRBJ1-6	TRBD1	CASSQDLGTANSPLHF	TGCGCCAGCAGCCAAGATCTTGGGACAGCGAATTCACCCCTCCACTTT
many	TRBV7-2	TRBJ1-2	TRBD1	CASSLGQGRNYGYTF	TGTGCCAGCAGCTTAGGACAGGGCCGCAACTATGGCTACACCTTC
few	TRBV9	TRBJ1-3	-	CASSVRPGNTIYF	TGTGCCAGCAGCGTACGCCCTGGAAACACCATATATTTT
few	TRBV3-1	TRBJ1-1	-	CASSQGRWEAFF	TGTGCCAGCAGCCAAGGACGATGGGAGGCTTTCTTT
few	TRBV6-2/TRBV6-3	TRBJ2-2	TRBD1	CASKGQPNTGELFF	TGTGCCAGCAAGGGACAGCCGAACACCGGGGAGCTGTTTTTT
many	TRBV29-1	TRBJ1-2	TRBD1	CSYQDRDYGYTF	TGCAGCTATCAGGACAGGGACTATGGCTACACCTTC
-	TRBV12-3/TRBV12-4	TRBJ1-2	TRBD1	CASSLGGQGAVRGYTF	TGTGCCAGCAGTTTAGGGGGACAGGGGGCAGTAAGAGGCTACACCTTC
few	TRBV9	TRBJ2-7	TRBD1	CASSVSARTGGSYEQYF	TGTGCCAGCAGCGTAAGTGCCAGGACAGGGGGCTCCTACGAGCAGTACTTC
few	TRBV9	TRBJ1-1	-	CASSPVGDTEAFF	TGTGCCAGCAGCCCAGTGGGGGACACTGAAGCTTTCTTT
-	TRBV7-9	TRBJ1-2	-	CASSSYRDSGYGYTF	TGTGCCAGCAGCTCCTACAGGGATTCGGGCTATGGCTACACCTTC
many	TRBV3-1	TRBJ2-3	TRBD2	CASSQVVPGGPTDTQYF	TGTGCCAGCAGCCAAGTGGTTCCGGGGGGGCCCACAGATACGCAGTATTTT
few	TRBV20-1	TRBJ2-3	TRBD2	CSARLAGGRTDTQYF	TGCAGTGCCCGACTAGCGGGGGGGCGCACAGATACGCAGTATTTT
many	TRBV20-1	TRBJ1-2	TRBD1	CSARAGDRTRGYTF	TGCAGTGCGAGGGCGGGGGACAGGACGCGTGGCTACACCTTC